This entry lists 7 T cell receptor beta chains sequenced from one sample in a study of PD-L1 blockade in urothelial cancer. The data were produced by immunoSEQ multiplex PCR, yet TCRdb's version contains in-frame clones alone and is incomplete. The sample has some 84,000 clones, roughly 90% seen once; the top ten hold 4.5% to 7%. The sequenced sample was PBMCs, obtained around atezolizumab (anti-PD-L1) treatment. Every receptor here comes from a woman aged 65 to 85 with urothelial cancer.

The chain links TRBV5-6 to TRBJ2-7; a possible D gene is TRBD1 (6 bases). The germline gives CDR1 SGHDT, CDR2 YYEEEE. Trimming took 1 base from V and 2 from J, leaving 22 bases between them. The CDR3 runs to 18 residues. CDR3 coding DNA: TGTGCCAGCAGCTTGCTCAACTACCGGGGCAGGGACACCTACGAGCAGTACTTC. It translates to CASSLLNYRGRDTYEQYF.

This clone was seen a single time. This chain links TRBV5-4 with TRBJ1-4; 10 bases match TRBD1. Germline assignment: CDR1 SGHNT and CDR2 YYREEE (reference sequence). The junction had 10 bases not matched to a gene; V was cut back by 3 bases and J by 5 bases. This CDR3 contains 17 residues. This CDR3 is CASSSMSAGQGNEKLFF. In DNA, the CDR3 is TGTGCCAGCAGCTCCATGAGTGCGGGACAGGGGAATGAAAAACTGTTTTTT.

The V gene is TRBV11-2, the J gene TRBJ1-1, with TRBD1 identical over 7 bases. The V segment lost 4 bases and the J segment 0 bases; nucleotides outside the gene matches: 11. Looked up from germline, CDR1 is SGHAT and CDR2 is FQNNGV. CDR3 length: 17 residues. CDR3 region: CASSYPSRDRMNTEAFF. CDR3 DNA sequence: TGTGCCAGCAGCTACCCCTCCCGGGACAGAATGAACACTGAAGCTTTCTTT. Using reference TRBV11-2 and TRBJ1-1 for the parts outside the CDR3, the full variable domain is EAGVAQSPRYKIIEKRQSVAFWCNPISGHATLYWYQQILGQGPKLLIQFQNNGVVDDSQLPKDRFSAERLKGVDSTLKIQPAKLEDSAVYLCASSYPSRDRMNTEAFFGQGTRLTVV.

This sequence joins TRBV5-1 and TRBJ1-2; D possibly corresponds to TRBD1 (5 bases). Germline-derived CDR1 and CDR2 are SGHRS and YFSETQ. Between the trimmed V and J ends, which lost 5 bases and 8 bases, there was a span of 13 bases. The CDR3 is 12 amino acids. CDR3 residues: CASSGQGGGYTF. The CDR3 DNA reads TGCGCCAGCAGTGGGCAGGGCGGAGGCTACACCTTC.

The count of this clone is one. The gene calls are TRBV9 and TRBJ2-1; 9 nucleotides line up with TRBD2. The CDR3 consists of 15 residues. Losses at the gene ends were 4 bases for V and 3 bases for J; bases not matched to a gene: 5. Germline values: CDR1 SGDLS, CDR2 YYNGEE. The CDR3 DNA follows: TGTGCCAGCAGCCTCCAGACTAGCGGCTACAATGAGCAGTTCTTC. Amino acid sequence: CASSLQTSGYNEQFF.

The CDR3 is CASSLVPGANTQYF. CDR3 DNA sequence: TGCGCCAGCAGCTTGGTCCCAGGGGCAAATACGCAGTATTTT. The chain combines TRBV5-1 with TRBJ2-3; weak D call: TRBD1 (6 bases). Germline V gives CDR1 SGHRS, CDR2 YFSETQ. The CDR3 consists of 14 residues. V lost 0 bases to trimming and J lost 7 bases, with 12 bases between them.

J is TRBJ2-2 and V is TRBV19; tentatively, D is TRBD2 (5 bases). Germline lookup yields CDR1 LNHDA and CDR2 SQIVND (reference sequence). The V and J ends lost 5 bases and 8 bases respectively, with 9 bases between them. The CDR3 has 12 amino acids. CDR3 amino acids: CASSLRVGELFF. DNA of the CDR3: TGTGCCAGTAGTCTGAGGGTTGGGGAGCTGTTTTTT.